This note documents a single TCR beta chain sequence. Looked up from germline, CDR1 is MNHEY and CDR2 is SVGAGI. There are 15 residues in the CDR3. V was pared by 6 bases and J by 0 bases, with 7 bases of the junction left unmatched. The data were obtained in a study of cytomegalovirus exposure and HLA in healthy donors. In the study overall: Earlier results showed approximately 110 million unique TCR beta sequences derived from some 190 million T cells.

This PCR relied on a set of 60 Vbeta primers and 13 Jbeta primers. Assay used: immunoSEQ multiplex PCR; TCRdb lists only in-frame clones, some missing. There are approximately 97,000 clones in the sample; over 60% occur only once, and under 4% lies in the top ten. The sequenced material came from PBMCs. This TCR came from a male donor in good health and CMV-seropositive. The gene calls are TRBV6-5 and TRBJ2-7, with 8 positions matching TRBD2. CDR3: CASRRGAGSSYEQYF. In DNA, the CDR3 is TGTGCCAGCAGGCGGGGGGCCGGTAGCTCCTACGAGCAGTACTTC.